The following is a TCR beta chain sequence with its context. No antigen is known for it. The DNA is left out, because the CDR3 cannot be placed on it with certainty; the CDR3 is given as TCRdb lists it. The data are from a study of blood T cells in healthy people across ages. The use of a sample-barcoded 5' primer and a J-beta primer mix characterized a second PCR of about 6 to 11 cycles. MiXCR, applied by TCRdb to the 5' RACE reads, yields one record per CDR3 protein. The sample records approximately 800,000 distinct CDR3 sequences, about 56% being singletons. Notes on the study in general: A strong correlation between TCR beta diversity and naive T cell percentage was seen. TCR beta diversity per million T cells fell roughly linearly with age. Leaving the PBMCs unsorted stopped any conclusive comparison of naive versus antigen-experienced cells.

Germline-derived CDR1 and CDR2 are SQVTM and ANQGSEA. With termini counted, the CDR3 has 14 amino acids. V usage is TRBV29-1 and J usage is TRBJ2-5; the table assigns TRBD1, which was not confirmed against the DNA. The source material was blood. The receptor's source is a man in his forties or fifties in good health. CDR3: CSVARGTDKNIRYF.